The 25 T cell receptor beta chains below all came from one sample that was sequenced in a study of cytomegalovirus exposure and HLA in healthy donors. Primers included in the PCR were 60 Vbeta and 13 Jbeta primers. Only in-frame clones appear in the TCRdb table, and some are missing; sequencing was by immunoSEQ multiplex PCR. Altogether about 120,000 clones are present, 76% being singletons, with the ten largest covering around 12%. Material: PBMCs. The receptors come from a middle-aged woman in good health and CMV-seropositive.

V usage is TRBV6-1 and J usage is TRBJ1-5; D might be TRBD1 (6 bases). In germline, CDR1 is MNHNS, CDR2 SASEGT. The CDR3 is 17 residues long. Trimming removed 3 bases at V and 7 bases at J, with 22 bases between. The CDR3 coding sequence is TGTGCCAGCAGTGACTTACCGGGACGTGGGGGCGGGCAGCCCCAGCATTTT. Its translation: CASSDLPGRGGGQPQHF.

The chain employs TRBV19 and TRBJ1-4; TRBD1 matches at 7 bases. CDR3 length: 13 residues. Trimming at V came to 10 bases and at J to 8 bases, leaving 10 bases not matched to a gene. Germline V gene sequence: CDR1 LNHDA, CDR2 SQIVND (reference sequence). CDR3 in DNA: TGTGCCACCACATCCGGGACAGCGGAAAAACTGTTTTTT. It is translated as CATTSGTAEKLFF.

The chain links TRBV6-6 to TRBJ2-5, with 8 bases identical to TRBD1. The J call may be incorrect, as the DNA end agrees better with TRBJ2-7. Germline CDR1 and CDR2: MNHNY and SVGAGI (reference sequence). The CDR3 runs to 14 residues. The CDR3 reads CAGAGTGGFYEQYF. CDR3 DNA sequence: TGTGCCGGGGCCGGGACAGGAGGGTTCTACGAGCAGTACTTC.

This clone was seen only a few times. The V and J genes are TRBV4-1 and TRBJ1-1; tentatively, D is TRBD1 (5 bases). The CDR3 length is 16 residues. Trimming stripped 6 bases from V and 3 bases from J, with 20 bases between. In germline, CDR1 is MGHRA, CDR2 YSYEKL. The CDR3 DNA follows: TGCGCCAGCAGAAAGGGATGGGCAGGGAGGGACACTGAAGCTTTCTTT. Translated, it gives CASRKGWAGRDTEAFF.

The genes are TRBV18 and TRBJ2-5, with D unclear. The CDR3 loop spans 14 amino acids. The V gene's germline CDR1 is KGHSH and CDR2 LQKENI. Trimming cost V 0 bases and J 4 bases, with 9 bases left between them. In nucleotides, the CDR3 is TGTGCCAGCTCACCACCGAACAGCCGAGAGACCCAGTACTTC. It yields the protein CASSPPNSRETQYF.

This clone was recorded only once. V and J are TRBV6-1 and TRBJ1-3; TRBD1 is a possible D gene (6 bases). The CDR3 runs to 13 residues. Germline loops: CDR1 MNHNS, CDR2 SASEGT. Trimming cost V 2 bases and J 7 bases, with 9 bases left between them. DNA of the CDR3: TGTGCCAGCAGTGAAAACAGGGCCAACACCATATATTTT. Translated, it gives CASSENRANTIYF.

This chain joins TRBV6-1 and TRBJ1-5; weak D call: TRBD1 (6 bases). CDR1 is MNHNS and CDR2 is SASEGT in the germline V gene. The CDR3 length is 13 residues. The V and J ends lost 9 bases and 6 bases respectively, with 15 bases between them. The CDR3 protein is CASLDRTAQPQHF. The CDR3 DNA is TGTGCCAGTCTTGACAGGACAGCTCAGCCCCAGCATTTT.

The V gene is TRBV5-6, the J gene TRBJ2-2; TRBD1 aligns across 10 bases. Germline V gives CDR1 SGHDT, CDR2 YYEEEE. Trimming cost V 5 bases and J 5 bases; bases outside gene matches: 9. The CDR3 runs to 16 residues. In DNA form, the CDR3 reads TGTGCCAGCAGGCCGACAGGGGGCTTAGGGACCGGGGAGCTGTTTTTT. This gives the protein CASRPTGGLGTGELFF.

The chain couples TRBV4-1 to TRBJ2-1; no reliable D call. Trimming cost V 1 base and J 4 bases, with 8 bases left between them. Germline values: CDR1 MGHRA, CDR2 YSYEKL. The CDR3 covers 14 residues. The CDR3 region is CASSQVPKYNEQFF. The CDR3 nucleotides are TGCGCCAGCAGCCAAGTTCCAAAATACAATGAGCAGTTCTTC.

This clone was found once. This rearrangement joins TRBV5-1 to TRBJ2-7; a possible D gene is TRBD1 (6 bases). CDR1 and CDR2 from the germline V gene are SGHRS and YFSETQ. The V gene lost 3 bases and the J gene lost 2 bases, with 15 bases spanning the gap. CDR3 size: 15 residues. The chain's CDR3 is CASSSGAGSAYEQYF. CDR3 DNA sequence: TGCGCCAGCAGCTCAGGGGCGGGTTCGGCCTACGAGCAGTACTTC.

In its sample, this clone was seen a few times. Here the CDR3 reads CASMRGGSMDSPLHF. The CDR3 nucleotides read TGTGCCAGCATGAGAGGGGGCTCAATGGATTCACCCCTCCACTTT. J is TRBJ1-6 and V is TRBV2, with 7 positions matching TRBD1. This CDR3 is 15 amino acids long. Germline CDR1 and CDR2: SNHLY and FYNNEI. With V trimmed by 7 bases and J by 8 bases, 11 bases remained unmatched.

This chain links TRBV5-1 with TRBJ1-1; TRBD1 matches 7 bases. J was trimmed by 1 base and V by 4 bases; bases with no gene match: 7. CDR3 length equals 15 residues. From germline, CDR1 is SGHRS and CDR2 YFSETQ. The CDR3 sequence: CASSEKTGPNTEAFF. CDR3 DNA sequence: TGCGCCAGCAGCGAGAAGACAGGGCCGAACACTGAAGCTTTCTTT.

The chain uses TRBV12-5 and TRBJ2-7; 10 nucleotides agree with TRBD2. CDR1 and CDR2 from the germline V gene are LGHNT and FRNRAP. Trimming removed 2 bases from V and 1 base from J; junction bases left unmatched: 8. The CDR3 runs to 17 residues. CDR3: CASGLPKAGGTSYEQYF. CDR3 sequence (DNA): TGTGCTAGTGGTTTGCCCAAAGCGGGGGGGACTTCCTACGAGCAGTACTTC. Full variable domain (outside the CDR3, taken from reference TRBV12-5 and TRBJ2-7): DARVTQTPRHKVTEMGQEVTMRCQPILGHNTVFWYRQTMMQGLELLAYFRNRAPLDDSGMPKDRFSAEMPDATLATLKIQPSEPRDSAVYFCASGLPKAGGTSYEQYFGPGTRLTVT.

In this sample, this clone turned up a few times. This chain uses TRBV7-9 with TRBJ2-6, with D maybe TRBD1 (6 bases). V lost 5 bases and J 2 bases, leaving 10 bases between the germline ends. This CDR3 has 15 amino acids. Germline V gene lookup returns CDR1 SEHNR and CDR2 FQNEAQ (reference sequence). The CDR3 reads CASSQRTAGANVLTF. CDR3 DNA sequence: TGTGCCAGCAGCCAACGGACAGCTGGGGCCAACGTCCTGACTTTC.

The sample holds one count of this clone. The chain links TRBV5-6 to TRBJ1-6, with D tentatively TRBD1 (5 bases). V gave up 6 bases and J gave up 9 bases, with 22 bases separating them. Looked up from germline, CDR1 is SGHDT and CDR2 is YYEEEE. This CDR3 has 16 amino acids. The CDR3 DNA sequence: TGTGCCAGCACCCTATACCCTAACCAGGGTGGTTCACCCCTCCACTTT. Residues: CASTLYPNQGGSPLHF.

The chain couples TRBV15 to TRBJ2-2; TRBD2 matches at 8 bases. In germline, CDR1 is LNHNV, CDR2 YYDKDF (reference sequence). CDR3 length equals 19 residues. Trimming cost V 0 bases and J 1 base; bases outside gene matches: 10. CDR3 loop: CATSRERVGLAGNTGELFF. The CDR3 bases are TGTGCCACCAGCAGAGAGCGGGTTGGGCTAGCGGGGAACACCGGGGAGCTGTTTTTT.

The chain couples TRBV29-1 to TRBJ1-1; TRBD1 agrees at 7 bases. Looked up from germline, CDR1 is SQVTM and CDR2 is ANQGSEA. CDR3 length: 12 amino acids. The junction had 7 bases not matched to a gene; V was cut back by 3 bases and J by 9 bases. As DNA, the CDR3 is TGCAGCGTTGATCTACAGGGGATCAAAGCTTTCTTT. This codes for CSVDLQGIKAFF.

This chain connects TRBV19 to TRBJ2-7; 10 nucleotides match TRBD1. Unmatched junction bases numbered 13, after V lost 5 bases and J lost 3 bases. CDR1 and CDR2 from the germline V gene are LNHDA and SQIVND (reference sequence). The CDR3 has 17 residues. CDR3 bases: TGTGCCAGTAGTTCCCGGGACAGGGGCCGCAGGAACTACGAGCAGTACTTC. It translates to CASSSRDRGRRNYEQYF.

The chain joins TRBV30 to TRBJ1-1; 7 bases fit TRBD1. Looked up from germline, CDR1 is GTSNPN and CDR2 is SVGIG (reference sequence). The J segment lost 4 bases and the V segment lost 3 bases, leaving 5 bases of the junction unmatched. This CDR3 is built from 13 residues. The CDR3 region is CAWSRRQGTEAFF. The CDR3 nucleotides read TGTGCCTGGAGCCGCCGACAGGGCACTGAAGCTTTCTTT. Using reference TRBV30 and TRBJ1-1 for the parts outside the CDR3, the full variable domain is SQTIHQWPATLVQPVGSPLSLECTVEGTSNPNLYWYRQAAGRGLQLLFYSVGIGQISSEVPQNLSASRPQDRQFILSSKKLLLSDSGFYLCAWSRRQGTEAFFGQGTRLTVV.

The rearrangement joins TRBV6-1 to TRBJ1-6; D remains ambiguous. V was trimmed by 1 base and J by 6 bases, leaving 4 bases between them. This CDR3 contains 13 residues. Per germline, CDR1 MNHNS and CDR2 SASEGT. The CDR3 bases are TGTGCCAGCAGTGAAGAGAGTAATTCACCCCTCCACTTT. Translating it yields CASSEESNSPLHF.

V usage is TRBV5-4 and J usage is TRBJ1-1; D call uncertain. Germline values: CDR1 SGHNT, CDR2 YYREEE (reference sequence). Deletions cut 4 bases from V and 1 base from J, with 11 bases between. The CDR3 has 14 residues. This CDR3 is CASSLRGGNTEAFF. CDR3 DNA sequence: TGTGCCAGCAGCCTCCGGGGTGGGAACACTGAAGCTTTCTTT.

V usage is TRBV27 and J usage is TRBJ2-5; D perhaps matches TRBD2 (5 bases). CDR3 length: 12 residues. V was cut by 5 bases and J by 6 bases, with 10 bases left in between. Looked up from germline, CDR1 is MNHEY and CDR2 is SMNVEV (reference sequence). This CDR3 reads CASSRLAQTQYF. In DNA form, the CDR3 reads TGTGCCAGCAGTCGGCTAGCACAGACCCAGTACTTC.

This clone was seen once. V usage is TRBV29-1 and J usage is TRBJ1-1, with D possibly being TRBD1 (6 bases). V was pared by 4 bases and J by 4 bases, with 13 bases between. Germline CDR1 is SQVTM and CDR2 is ANQGSEA. The CDR3 is made up of 13 amino acids. CDR3 region: CSVGGGASTEAFF. CDR3 DNA sequence: TGCAGCGTTGGTGGGGGGGCAAGCACTGAAGCTTTCTTT.

The chain employs TRBV19 and TRBJ1-2; 7 bases align to TRBD1. The CDR3 is 13 amino acids. The V segment lost 1 base and the J segment 8 bases; nucleotides outside the gene matches: 4. Germline V CDR1 and CDR2: LNHDA, SQIVND (reference sequence). Here the CDR3 reads CASSIGHRGGYTF. CDR3 DNA sequence: TGTGCCAGTAGTATAGGCCACAGGGGCGGCTACACCTTC.

The chain couples TRBV7-6 to TRBJ2-7; a possible D gene is TRBD1 (7 bases). Between the trimmed V and J ends, which lost 1 base and 4 bases, there was a span of 11 bases. Germline CDR1 is SGHVS and CDR2 is FNYEAQ. This CDR3 region has 14 residues. CDR3 DNA: TGTGCCAGCAGCTTAGAGACAGGGAGGTACGAGCAGTACTTC. It is translated as CASSLETGRYEQYF. Supplemented by reference TRBV7-6 and TRBJ2-7, the full variable domain reads GAGVSQSPRYKVTKRGQDVALRCDPISGHVSLYWYRQALGQGPEFLTYFNYEAQQDKSGLPNDRFSAERPEGSISTLTIQRTEQRDSAMYRCASSLETGRYEQYFGPGTRLTVT.